The clone carrying this TCR beta chain has just a few counts. The antigen is unknown. The data originate from a study of cytomegalovirus exposure and HLA in healthy donors. Whole-study findings and limits: Equally common other TCR beta chains were less clonally expanded than HLA-associated ones, a later analysis found. Using the classifier, cytomegalovirus status was reportedly diagnosed with high specificity and sensitivity.

Amplification used 60 Vbeta primers and 13 Jbeta primers. The data were produced by immunoSEQ multiplex PCR, yet TCRdb's version contains in-frame clones alone and is incomplete. This sample has roughly 180,000 clones, with roughly four fifths found just once. This CDR3 comprises 15 residues. Germline CDR1 MRHNA, CDR2 SNTAGT. Trimming took 8 bases from V and 6 from J; bases not matched to a gene: 8. The genes are TRBV6-4 and TRBJ1-6; 9 positions agree with TRBD1. The receptor's source is a man in his late teens or twenties in good health and CMV-seronegative. The source material was PBMCs. CDR3 DNA: TGTGCCAGCCTTTACCGGGACAGGGCTAATTCACCCCTCCACTTT. Its protein is CASLYRDRANSPLHF.